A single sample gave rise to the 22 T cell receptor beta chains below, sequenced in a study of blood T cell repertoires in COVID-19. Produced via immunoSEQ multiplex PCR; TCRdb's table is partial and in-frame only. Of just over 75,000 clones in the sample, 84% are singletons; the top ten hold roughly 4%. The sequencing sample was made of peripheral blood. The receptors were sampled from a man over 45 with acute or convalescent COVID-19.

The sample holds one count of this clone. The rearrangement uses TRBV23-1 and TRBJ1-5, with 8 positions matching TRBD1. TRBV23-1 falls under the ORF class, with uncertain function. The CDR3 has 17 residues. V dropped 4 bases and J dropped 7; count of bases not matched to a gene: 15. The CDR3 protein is CASSLTKDRAGGQPQHF. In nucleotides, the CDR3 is TGCGCCAGCAGTCTGACCAAGGACAGGGCAGGAGGCCAGCCCCAGCATTTT.

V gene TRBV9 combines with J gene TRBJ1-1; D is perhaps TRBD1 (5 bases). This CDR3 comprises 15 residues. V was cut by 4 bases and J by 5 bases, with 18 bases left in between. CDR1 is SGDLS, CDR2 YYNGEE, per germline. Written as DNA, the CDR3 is TGTGCCAGCAGCCCGTCGGGAGGGGTTGGGACTGAAGCTTTCTTT. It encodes CASSPSGGVGTEAFF. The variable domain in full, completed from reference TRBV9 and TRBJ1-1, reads DSGVTQTPKHLITATGQRVTLRCSPRSGDLSVYWYQQSLDQGLQFLIQYYNGEERAKGNILERFSAQQFPDLHSELNLSSLELGDSALYFCASSPSGGVGTEAFFGQGTRLTVV.

CDR3 in DNA: TGTGCCAGCAGTCAACAACCCCAGGGGAGTTGGAACACCGGGGAGCTGTTTTTT. Its protein is CASSQQPQGSWNTGELFF. V and J are TRBV6-4 and TRBJ2-2; D is possibly TRBD1 (6 bases). The CDR3 has 18 residues. Germline CDR1 reads MRHNA; CDR2 reads SNTAGT. The germline V and J ends were trimmed by 5 bases and 1 base, with 20 bases remaining between them.

The CDR3 bases are TGCGCCAGCAGCTACAGGGAAGCTAACTATGGCTACACCTTC. It specifies CASSYREANYGYTF. The chain recombines TRBV5-1 with TRBJ1-2, with a weak D call TRBD1 (6 bases). CDR3 length: 14 residues. Between the trimmed V and J ends, which lost 3 bases and 0 bases, there was a span of 9 bases. Germline V gene lookup returns CDR1 SGHRS and CDR2 YFSETQ.

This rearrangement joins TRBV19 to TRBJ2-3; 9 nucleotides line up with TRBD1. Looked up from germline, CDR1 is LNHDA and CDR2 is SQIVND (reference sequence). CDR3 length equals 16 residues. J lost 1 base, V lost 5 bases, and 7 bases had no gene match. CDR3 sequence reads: CASSVQGAMGTDTQYF. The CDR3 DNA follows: TGTGCCAGTAGTGTACAGGGGGCTATGGGCACAGATACGCAGTATTTT.

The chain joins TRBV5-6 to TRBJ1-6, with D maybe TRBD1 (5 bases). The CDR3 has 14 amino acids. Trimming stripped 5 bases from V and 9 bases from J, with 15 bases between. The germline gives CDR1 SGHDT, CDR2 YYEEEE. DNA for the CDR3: TGTGCCAGCAGTCCTACGGACAAAGGTTCACCCCTCCACTTT. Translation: CASSPTDKGSPLHF.

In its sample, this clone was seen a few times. This chain's CDR3 is CASSRGQLQGEQYF. The CDR3 nucleotides are TGTGCCAGCAGCCGGGGACAGCTTCAGGGCGAGCAGTACTTC. The V and J genes are TRBV11-3 and TRBJ2-7; 7 positions agree with TRBD1. The CDR3 has 14 amino acids. Trimming removed 5 bases from V and 6 bases from J; junction bases left unmatched: 10. CDR1 SGHNT and CDR2 YENEEA come from the germline V gene.

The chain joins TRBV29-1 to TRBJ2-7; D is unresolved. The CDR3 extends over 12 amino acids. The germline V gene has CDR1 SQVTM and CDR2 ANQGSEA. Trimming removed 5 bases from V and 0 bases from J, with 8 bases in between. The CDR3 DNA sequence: TGCAGCGTTATTCCTAACTCCTACGAGCAGTACTTC. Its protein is CSVIPNSYEQYF.

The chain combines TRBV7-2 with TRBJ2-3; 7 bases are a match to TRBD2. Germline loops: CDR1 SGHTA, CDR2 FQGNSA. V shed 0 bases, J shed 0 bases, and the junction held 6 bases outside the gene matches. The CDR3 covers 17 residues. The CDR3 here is CASSLARRGISTDTQYF. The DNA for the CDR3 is TGTGCCAGCAGCTTAGCGCGGCGGGGGATTAGCACAGATACGCAGTATTTT. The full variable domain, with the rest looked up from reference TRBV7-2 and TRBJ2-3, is GAGVSQSPSNKVTEKGKDVELRCDPISGHTALYWYRQSLGQGLEFLIYFQGNSAPDKSGLPSDRFSAERTGGSVSTLTIQRTQQEDSAVYLCASSLARRGISTDTQYFGPGTRLTVL.

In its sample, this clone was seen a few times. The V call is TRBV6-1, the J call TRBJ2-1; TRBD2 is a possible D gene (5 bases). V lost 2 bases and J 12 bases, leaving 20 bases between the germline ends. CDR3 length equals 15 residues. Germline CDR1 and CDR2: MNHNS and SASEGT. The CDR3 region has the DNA TGTGCCAGCAGTGAATTAGGGCACGGGGATGCGGGGCAGTTCTTC. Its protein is CASSELGHGDAGQFF.

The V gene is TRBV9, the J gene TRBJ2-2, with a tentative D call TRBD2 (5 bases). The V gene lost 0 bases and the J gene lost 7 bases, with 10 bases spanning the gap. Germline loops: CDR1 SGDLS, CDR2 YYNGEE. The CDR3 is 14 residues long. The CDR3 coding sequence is TGTGCCAGCAGCGTAGTTGGTGGGAGCGGGGAGCTGTTTTTT. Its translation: CASSVVGGSGELFF. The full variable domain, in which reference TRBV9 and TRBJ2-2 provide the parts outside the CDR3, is DSGVTQTPKHLITATGQRVTLRCSPRSGDLSVYWYQQSLDQGLQFLIQYYNGEERAKGNILERFSAQQFPDLHSELNLSSLELGDSALYFCASSVVGGSGELFFGEGSRLTVL.

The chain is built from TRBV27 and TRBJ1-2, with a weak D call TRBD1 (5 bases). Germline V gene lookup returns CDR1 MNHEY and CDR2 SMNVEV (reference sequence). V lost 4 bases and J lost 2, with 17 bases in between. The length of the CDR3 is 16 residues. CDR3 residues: CASSSHQGELNYGYTF. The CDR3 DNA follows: TGTGCCAGCAGTTCCCACCAGGGCGAATTAAACTATGGCTACACCTTC.

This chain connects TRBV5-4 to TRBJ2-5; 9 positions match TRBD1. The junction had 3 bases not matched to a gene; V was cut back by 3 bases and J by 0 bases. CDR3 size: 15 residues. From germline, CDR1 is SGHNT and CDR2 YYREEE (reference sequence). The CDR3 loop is CASSSGTGNQETQYF. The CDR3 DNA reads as TGTGCCAGCAGCTCCGGGACAGGGAACCAAGAGACCCAGTACTTC.

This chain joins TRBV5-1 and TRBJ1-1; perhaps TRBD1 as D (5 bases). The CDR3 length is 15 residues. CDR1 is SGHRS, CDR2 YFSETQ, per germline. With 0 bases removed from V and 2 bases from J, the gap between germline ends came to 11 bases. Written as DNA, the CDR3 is TGCGCCAGCAGCTTGGCGACAGCGACAAACACTGAAGCTTTCTTT. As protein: CASSLATATNTEAFF. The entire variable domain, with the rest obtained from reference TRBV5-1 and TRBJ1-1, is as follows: KAGVTQTPRYLIKTRGQQVTLSCSPISGHRSVSWYQQTPGQGLQFLFEYFSETQRNKGNFPGRFSGRQFSNSRSEMNVSTLELGDSALYLCASSLATATNTEAFFGQGTRLTVV.

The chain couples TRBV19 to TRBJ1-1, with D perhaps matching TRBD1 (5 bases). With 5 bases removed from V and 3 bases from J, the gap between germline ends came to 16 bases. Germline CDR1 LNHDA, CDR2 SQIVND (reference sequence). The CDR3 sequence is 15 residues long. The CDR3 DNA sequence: TGTGCCAGTAGTTTCGACAGAGGTGTGTACACTGAAGCTTTCTTT. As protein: CASSFDRGVYTEAFF. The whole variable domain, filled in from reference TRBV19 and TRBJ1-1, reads DGGITQSPKYLFRKEGQNVTLSCEQNLNHDAMYWYRQDPGQGLRLIYYSQIVNDFQKGDIAEGYSVSREKKESFPLTVTSAQKNPTAFYLCASSFDRGVYTEAFFGQGTRLTVV.

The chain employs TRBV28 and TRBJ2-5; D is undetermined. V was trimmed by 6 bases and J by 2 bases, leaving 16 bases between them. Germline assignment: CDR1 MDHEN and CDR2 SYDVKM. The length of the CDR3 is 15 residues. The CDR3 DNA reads TGTGCCAGCAGCGTAATCACAGAGCTTCAAGAGACCCAGTACTTC. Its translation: CASSVITELQETQYF. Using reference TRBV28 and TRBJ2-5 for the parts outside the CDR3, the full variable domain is DVKVTQSSRYLVKRTGEKVFLECVQDMDHENMFWYRQDPGLGLRLIYFSYDVKMKEKGDIPEGYSVSREKKERFSLILESASTNQTSMYLCASSVITELQETQYFGPGTRLLVL.

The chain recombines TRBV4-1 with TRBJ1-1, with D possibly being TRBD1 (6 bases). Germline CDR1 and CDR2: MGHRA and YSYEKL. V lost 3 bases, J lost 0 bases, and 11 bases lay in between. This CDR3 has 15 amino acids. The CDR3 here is CASSQDSKMNTEAFF. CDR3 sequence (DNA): TGCGCCAGCAGCCAGGACAGTAAGATGAACACTGAAGCTTTCTTT.

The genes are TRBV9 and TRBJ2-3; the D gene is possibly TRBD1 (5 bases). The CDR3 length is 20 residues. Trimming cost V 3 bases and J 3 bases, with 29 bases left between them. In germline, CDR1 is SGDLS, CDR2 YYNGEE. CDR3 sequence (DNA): TGTGCCAGCAGCGCTACCCCCCCACAGGCCATCACGAGAGGAACAGATACGCAGTATTTT. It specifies CASSATPPQAITRGTDTQYF.

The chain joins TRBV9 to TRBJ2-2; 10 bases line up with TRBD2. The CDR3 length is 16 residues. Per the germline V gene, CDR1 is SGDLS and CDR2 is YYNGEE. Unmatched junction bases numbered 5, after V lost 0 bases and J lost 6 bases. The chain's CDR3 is CASSVAGSGGSGELFF. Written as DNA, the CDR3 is TGTGCCAGCAGCGTAGCTGGTAGCGGGGGGTCCGGGGAGCTGTTTTTT.

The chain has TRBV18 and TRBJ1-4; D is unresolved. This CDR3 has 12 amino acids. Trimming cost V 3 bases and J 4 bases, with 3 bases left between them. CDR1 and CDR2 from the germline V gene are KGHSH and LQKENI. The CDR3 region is CASSPNNEKLFF. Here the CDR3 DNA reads TGTGCCAGCTCACCCAATAATGAAAAACTGTTTTTT.

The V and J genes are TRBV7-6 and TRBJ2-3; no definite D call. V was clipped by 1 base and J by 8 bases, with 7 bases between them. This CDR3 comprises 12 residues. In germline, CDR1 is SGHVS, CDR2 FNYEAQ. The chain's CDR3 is CASSLGPSTQYF. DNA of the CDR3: TGTGCCAGCAGCTTAGGCCCCAGTACGCAGTATTTT.

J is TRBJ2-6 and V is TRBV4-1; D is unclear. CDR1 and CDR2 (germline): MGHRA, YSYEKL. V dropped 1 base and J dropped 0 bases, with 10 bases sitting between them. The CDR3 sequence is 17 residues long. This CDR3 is CASSQGSFYSGANVLTF. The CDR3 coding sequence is TGCGCCAGCAGCCAAGGCAGTTTTTACTCTGGGGCCAACGTCCTGACTTTC.